A selection of T cell receptor beta chains follows, all from one sample in a study of early T cells in non-severe SARS-CoV-2 infection. TCRdb fed the 5' RACE reads into MiXCR, producing one record per CDR3 protein. The sample lists about 110,000 distinct CDR3 sequences, about 12% seen once, with roughly 2.9% in the top ten. The source material was whole blood. Source of these receptors: an adult who was a healthcare worker with PCR-confirmed SARS-CoV-2 infection or an uninfected control (not recorded which). Each CDR3 is given with its conserved first and last residue. Each record gives: V gene, D gene, clone size, J gene, CDR3 protein, CDR3 DNA. A D gene is named only where the DNA matches it firmly. Clone size is given for some rows only: seen once, a few or many times, or a class if the clone is expanded.

v_call: TRBV14; d_call: TRBD2; clone_size: NA; j_call: TRBJ2-7; cdr3_aa: CASSQVPRVDYGSGGHEQYF; cdr3_nt: TGTGCCAGCAGCCAAGTGCCCCGCGTGGACTACGGCTCGGGAGGCCACGAGCAGTACTTC
v_call: TRBV9; d_call: TRBD1; clone_size: NA; j_call: TRBJ2-7; cdr3_aa: CASSVGVGGGSYEQYF; cdr3_nt: TGTGCCAGCAGCGTAGGGGTAGGGGGCGGATCCTACGAGCAGTACTTC
v_call: TRBV30; d_call: TRBD2; clone_size: few; j_call: TRBJ2-3; cdr3_aa: CAWSLGGKTDTQYF; cdr3_nt: TGTGCCTGGAGTTTGGGGGGGAAGACAGATACGCAGTATTTT
v_call: TRBV11-2; d_call: TRBD2; clone_size: few; j_call: TRBJ2-6; cdr3_aa: CASSAYPGTSGSAGANVLTF; cdr3_nt: TGTGCCAGCAGCGCGTATCCCGGGACTAGCGGGAGCGCTGGGGCCAACGTCCTGACTTTC
v_call: TRBV20-1; d_call: TRBD1; clone_size: few; j_call: TRBJ1-2; cdr3_aa: CSASKDRMYGYTF; cdr3_nt: TGCAGTGCTTCGAAGGACAGGATGTATGGCTACACCTTC
v_call: TRBV21-1; d_call: NA; clone_size: NA; j_call: TRBJ2-6; cdr3_aa: CASSKAPSGNYQSGANVLTF; cdr3_nt: TGTGCCAGCAGCAAAGCGCCTAGCGGGAATTATCAGTCTGGGGCCAACGTCCTGACTTTC
v_call: TRBV6-5; d_call: NA; clone_size: few; j_call: TRBJ1-1; cdr3_aa: CASTGRGTHTEAFF; cdr3_nt: TGTGCCAGCACCGGCCGGGGCACCCACACTGAAGCTTTCTTT
v_call: TRBV4-1; d_call: NA; clone_size: many; j_call: TRBJ2-2; cdr3_aa: CASSQLGGAGAGELFF; cdr3_nt: TGCGCCAGCAGCCAGTTGGGGGGCGCCGGGGCCGGGGAGCTGTTTTTT
v_call: TRBV28; d_call: NA; clone_size: NA; j_call: TRBJ2-7; cdr3_aa: CASSLESRGEQYF; cdr3_nt: TGTGCCAGCAGTTTAGAGAGCCGGGGCGAGCAGTACTTC
v_call: TRBV6-6; d_call: NA; clone_size: NA; j_call: TRBJ2-5; cdr3_aa: CASRPTFRETQYF; cdr3_nt: TGTGCCAGCAGACCGACCTTTCGAGAGACCCAGTACTTC
v_call: TRBV29-1; d_call: NA; clone_size: NA; j_call: TRBJ2-1; cdr3_aa: CSGGRELRYNEQFF; cdr3_nt: TGCAGCGGAGGACGGGAACTAAGGTACAATGAGCAGTTCTTC
v_call: TRBV28; d_call: TRBD2; clone_size: few; j_call: TRBJ2-7; cdr3_aa: CASSQTSGGPRTDF; cdr3_nt: TGTGCCAGCAGCCAGACTAGCGGGGGGCCCCGGACGGACTTC
v_call: TRBV5-1; d_call: NA; clone_size: many; j_call: TRBJ1-6; cdr3_aa: CASSFGQLTNSPLHF; cdr3_nt: TGCGCCAGCAGCTTCGGACAGCTAACTAATTCACCCCTCCACTTT
v_call: TRBV5-5; d_call: TRBD2; clone_size: NA; j_call: TRBJ2-1; cdr3_aa: CASSPDSGEPRPWDEQFF; cdr3_nt: TGTGCCAGCAGCCCCGATAGCGGGGAGCCCCGTCCCTGGGATGAGCAGTTCTTC
v_call: TRBV7-9; d_call: NA; clone_size: NA; j_call: TRBJ1-1; cdr3_aa: CASQKPGQNEAFF; cdr3_nt: TGTGCCAGCCAAAAACCCGGACAGAATGAAGCTTTCTTT
v_call: TRBV29-1; d_call: NA; clone_size: NA; j_call: TRBJ1-2; cdr3_aa: CSVSTGNDYGYTF; cdr3_nt: TGCAGCGTTTCGACAGGAAATGACTATGGCTACACCTTC
v_call: TRBV19; d_call: TRBD1; clone_size: many; j_call: TRBJ1-5; cdr3_aa: CASSKGRQGVDIQPQHF; cdr3_nt: TGTGCCAGTAGTAAAGGTCGACAGGGGGTAGACATTCAGCCCCAGCATTTT
v_call: TRBV29-1; d_call: NA; clone_size: many; j_call: TRBJ2-7; cdr3_aa: CSATGPTRGEQYF; cdr3_nt: TGCAGCGCTACGGGACCGACCAGGGGCGAGCAGTACTTC
v_call: TRBV5-1; d_call: TRBD2; clone_size: NA; j_call: TRBJ2-1; cdr3_aa: CASSSGRTTKEQFF; cdr3_nt: TGCGCCAGCAGCAGCGGGAGGACGACAAAAGAGCAGTTCTTC
v_call: TRBV6-2/TRBV6-3; d_call: NA; clone_size: many; j_call: TRBJ2-5; cdr3_aa: CASSQPPYSTGRQETQYF; cdr3_nt: TGTGCCAGCAGTCAACCCCCGTATTCTACAGGGAGGCAAGAGACCCAGTACTTC
v_call: TRBV5-6; d_call: NA; clone_size: few; j_call: TRBJ2-5; cdr3_aa: CASNQAPGDADETQYF; cdr3_nt: TGTGCCAGCAACCAAGCGCCGGGAGACGCGGATGAGACCCAGTACTTC
v_call: TRBV19; d_call: TRBD2; clone_size: few; j_call: TRBJ2-1; cdr3_aa: CASSPGLAGTNEQFF; cdr3_nt: TGTGCCAGTAGTCCCGGGCTAGCGGGAACCAATGAGCAGTTCTTC
v_call: TRBV20-1; d_call: NA; clone_size: NA; j_call: TRBJ1-1; cdr3_aa: CSAIQGTPEAFF; cdr3_nt: TGCAGTGCTATTCAGGGGACCCCTGAAGCTTTCTTT
v_call: TRBV29-1; d_call: TRBD2; clone_size: many; j_call: TRBJ2-7; cdr3_aa: CSVDSGGEQYF; cdr3_nt: TGCAGCGTCGACTCGGGAGGTGAGCAGTACTTC
v_call: TRBV2; d_call: TRBD2; clone_size: few; j_call: TRBJ2-3; cdr3_aa: CANMPPGTSGPDTQYF; cdr3_nt: TGTGCCAACATGCCCCCTGGGACTAGCGGACCCGATACGCAGTATTTT
v_call: TRBV2; d_call: TRBD1; clone_size: many; j_call: TRBJ1-2; cdr3_aa: CASSEDRVHYGYTF; cdr3_nt: TGTGCCAGCAGTGAGGACAGGGTTCACTATGGCTACACCTTC
v_call: TRBV28; d_call: TRBD1; clone_size: few; j_call: TRBJ2-3; cdr3_aa: CASSLAYRGTDTQYF; cdr3_nt: TGTGCCAGCAGTTTGGCTTACAGGGGTACAGATACGCAGTATTTT
v_call: TRBV7-9; d_call: TRBD2; clone_size: NA; j_call: TRBJ2-5; cdr3_aa: CASSFASGGAETQYF; cdr3_nt: TGTGCCAGCAGCTTCGCTAGCGGGGGGGCGGAGACCCAGTACTTC
v_call: TRBV6-5; d_call: NA; clone_size: many; j_call: TRBJ2-7; cdr3_aa: CASSYSKAATTPYEQYF; cdr3_nt: TGTGCCAGCAGTTACTCGAAAGCGGCGACGACCCCCTACGAGCAGTACTTC
v_call: TRBV10-3; d_call: NA; clone_size: many; j_call: TRBJ1-3; cdr3_aa: CAHKEQGAGNTIYF; cdr3_nt: TGTGCTCACAAGGAACAGGGAGCTGGAAACACCATATATTTT
v_call: TRBV5-1; d_call: TRBD1; clone_size: few; j_call: TRBJ1-6; cdr3_aa: CASSSSPGQTDSPLHF; cdr3_nt: TGCGCCAGCAGCTCGTCCCCGGGACAGACCGATTCACCCCTCCACTTT
v_call: TRBV20-1; d_call: TRBD1; clone_size: many; j_call: TRBJ1-2; cdr3_aa: CSVPTGRSDYGYTF; cdr3_nt: TGCAGTGTTCCGACAGGGCGTTCGGACTATGGCTACACCTTC
v_call: TRBV7-9; d_call: NA; clone_size: many; j_call: TRBJ2-7; cdr3_aa: CASSLVVRASGEQYF; cdr3_nt: TGTGCCAGCAGCTTAGTGGTCAGAGCCTCAGGGGAGCAGTACTTC
v_call: TRBV15; d_call: TRBD1; clone_size: many; j_call: TRBJ2-3; cdr3_aa: CATSRFGQGSTDTQYF; cdr3_nt: TGTGCCACCAGCAGATTTGGACAGGGGAGCACAGATACGCAGTATTTT
v_call: TRBV11-3; d_call: NA; clone_size: few; j_call: TRBJ2-1; cdr3_aa: CASTPRDGSSYNEQFF; cdr3_nt: TGTGCCAGCACCCCCCGGGACGGGAGCTCCTACAATGAGCAGTTCTTC
v_call: TRBV30; d_call: NA; clone_size: many; j_call: TRBJ2-7; cdr3_aa: CAWNREKDEQYF; cdr3_nt: TGTGCCTGGAACAGGGAGAAGGACGAGCAGTACTTC
v_call: TRBV19; d_call: TRBD1; clone_size: few; j_call: TRBJ2-2; cdr3_aa: CASSVGQDTGELFF; cdr3_nt: TGTGCCAGTAGTGTGGGACAGGACACCGGGGAGCTGTTTTTT
v_call: TRBV5-1; d_call: TRBD2; clone_size: many; j_call: TRBJ2-7; cdr3_aa: CASSLVAGTFGDEQYF; cdr3_nt: TGCGCCAGCAGCTTGGTAGCGGGGACCTTCGGGGACGAGCAGTACTTC
v_call: TRBV28; d_call: NA; clone_size: many; j_call: TRBJ1-2; cdr3_aa: CASSLYRLGDYGYTF; cdr3_nt: TGTGCCAGCAGTTTATATCGGTTGGGGGACTATGGCTACACCTTC
v_call: TRBV29-1; d_call: NA; clone_size: NA; j_call: TRBJ2-7; cdr3_aa: CSVVQSYEQYF; cdr3_nt: TGCAGCGTTGTTCAGTCCTACGAGCAGTACTTC
v_call: TRBV14; d_call: NA; clone_size: many; j_call: TRBJ2-5; cdr3_aa: CASSQGLLYQETQYF; cdr3_nt: TGTGCCAGCAGCCAAGGCCTGCTATACCAAGAGACCCAGTACTTC
v_call: TRBV20-1; d_call: NA; clone_size: NA; j_call: TRBJ1-5; cdr3_aa: CSAVGPGGQPQHF; cdr3_nt: TGCAGTGCCGTGGGACCCGGAGGACAGCCCCAGCATTTT